This is a list of T cell receptor beta chains from one sample in a study of T-cell reconstitution after alpha-beta-depleted transplantation in children. TCRdb reprocessed the PCR reads with MiXCR, giving one entry per CDR3 protein. The sample consists of approximately 250,000 distinct CDR3 sequences, about 25% of them appearing once. This specimen was PBMCs, taken before TCRalphabeta/CD19-depleted stem cell transplant. Receptor source: a girl aged 2-15 years with Fanconi anemia, due to receive a stem cell transplant. The CDR3 runs from the conserved cysteine through the conserved F or W. The order of the fields is V gene, D gene, clone size, J gene, CDR3 protein, CDR3 DNA. The D gene is left open where the match is weak. Clone sizes are given selectively: once, few, many, or a class where the clone is expanded.

v_gene: TRBV20-1; d_gene: .; abundance: few; j_gene: TRBJ2-7; CDR3aa: CSGSPSYEQYF; CDR3nt: TGCAGTGGGTCCCCTTCCTACGAGCAGTACTTC
v_gene: TRBV10-1; d_gene: TRBD2; abundance: .; j_gene: TRBJ2-7; CDR3aa: CASSMGLAGTYEQYF; CDR3nt: TGCGCCAGCAGTATGGGACTAGCGGGTACCTACGAGCAGTACTTC
v_gene: TRBV29-1; d_gene: TRBD2; abundance: many; j_gene: TRBJ2-7; CDR3aa: CSVEAGLDYEQYF; CDR3nt: TGCAGCGTTGAAGCAGGACTAGACTACGAGCAGTACTTC
v_gene: TRBV20-1; d_gene: TRBD1; abundance: .; j_gene: TRBJ2-1; CDR3aa: CSAATGRTSYNEQFF; CDR3nt: TGCAGTGCTGCGACAGGGCGGACTTCCTACAATGAGCAGTTCTTC
v_gene: TRBV7-2; d_gene: .; abundance: few; j_gene: TRBJ1-4; CDR3aa: CASSLDPGVGEKLFF; CDR3nt: TGTGCCAGCAGCTTAGATCCCGGGGTTGGTGAAAAACTGTTTTTT
v_gene: TRBV7-2; d_gene: .; abundance: many; j_gene: TRBJ2-3; CDR3aa: CASSDTRGADTQYF; CDR3nt: TGTGCCAGCAGCGACACTAGAGGCGCGGATACGCAGTATTTT
v_gene: TRBV5-1; d_gene: .; abundance: .; j_gene: TRBJ2-7; CDR3aa: CASSLDLDSYSYEQYF; CDR3nt: TGCGCCAGCAGCTTAGACTTGGACAGCTACTCCTACGAGCAGTACTTC
v_gene: TRBV7-2; d_gene: TRBD1; abundance: many; j_gene: TRBJ1-1; CDR3aa: CASSAGTANTEAFF; CDR3nt: TGTGCCAGCAGCGCCGGGACAGCGAACACTGAAGCTTTCTTT
v_gene: TRBV20-1; d_gene: .; abundance: many; j_gene: TRBJ1-2; CDR3aa: CSARDRPPNYGYTF; CDR3nt: TGCAGTGCTAGAGACAGGCCCCCTAACTATGGCTACACCTTC
v_gene: TRBV4-1; d_gene: TRBD2; abundance: .; j_gene: TRBJ2-7; CDR3aa: CASSQTSGRTYEQYF; CDR3nt: TGCGCCAGCAGCCAGACTAGCGGGAGGACCTACGAGCAGTACTTC
v_gene: TRBV24-1; d_gene: .; abundance: few; j_gene: TRBJ2-5; CDR3aa: CATSDLAQGEETQYF; CDR3nt: TGTGCCACCAGTGATTTGGCACAGGGAGAAGAGACCCAGTACTTC
v_gene: TRBV29-1; d_gene: .; abundance: many; j_gene: TRBJ2-1; CDR3aa: CSVAPIADLDEQFF; CDR3nt: TGCAGCGTTGCCCCAATAGCGGACCTCGATGAGCAGTTCTTC
v_gene: TRBV5-1; d_gene: TRBD2; abundance: once; j_gene: TRBJ2-5; CDR3aa: CASSPGRDETQYF; CDR3nt: TGCGCCAGCAGCCCGGGGAGGGATGAGACCCAGTACTTC
v_gene: TRBV20-1; d_gene: .; abundance: .; j_gene: TRBJ2-3; CDR3aa: CSAWSSRKFPDTQYF; CDR3nt: TGCAGTGCCTGGTCGTCCCGGAAGTTCCCAGATACGCAGTATTTT
v_gene: TRBV30; d_gene: .; abundance: .; j_gene: TRBJ2-1; CDR3aa: CAWSSVQGGDEQFF; CDR3nt: TGTGCCTGGAGTAGCGTACAGGGGGGGGATGAGCAGTTCTTC
v_gene: TRBV29-1; d_gene: .; abundance: few; j_gene: TRBJ1-1; CDR3aa: CSVSGLLNTEAFF; CDR3nt: TGCAGCGTTTCGGGACTGCTGAACACTGAAGCTTTCTTT
v_gene: TRBV6-5; d_gene: .; abundance: few; j_gene: TRBJ2-7; CDR3aa: CASSYSSRGVDYEQYF; CDR3nt: TGTGCCAGCAGTTATTCTAGTCGAGGGGTCGACTACGAGCAGTACTTC
v_gene: TRBV29-1; d_gene: .; abundance: few; j_gene: TRBJ1-1; CDR3aa: CSVSATVSFEAFF; CDR3nt: TGCAGCGTTTCCGCGACAGTATCATTTGAAGCTTTCTTT
v_gene: TRBV29-1; d_gene: .; abundance: few; j_gene: TRBJ1-1; CDR3aa: CSVGGMFTEAFF; CDR3nt: TGCAGCGTTGGTGGAATGTTCACTGAAGCTTTCTTT
v_gene: TRBV25-1; d_gene: .; abundance: many; j_gene: TRBJ1-6; CDR3aa: CASSESGGSPLHF; CDR3nt: TGTGCCAGCAGTGAATCGGGGGGTTCACCCCTCCACTTT
v_gene: TRBV3-1; d_gene: TRBD2; abundance: .; j_gene: TRBJ2-3; CDR3aa: CASSRSGGRGTDTQYF; CDR3nt: TGTGCCAGCAGCCGAAGCGGGGGGCGAGGCACAGATACGCAGTATTTT
v_gene: TRBV20-1; d_gene: .; abundance: few; j_gene: TRBJ1-4; CDR3aa: CSASLGKLFF; CDR3nt: TGCAGTGCTAGTCTCGGGAAACTGTTTTTT
v_gene: TRBV3-1; d_gene: TRBD1; abundance: many; j_gene: TRBJ1-5; CDR3aa: CASSQGTGGQPQHF; CDR3nt: TGTGCCAGCAGCCAAGGGACAGGGGGTCAGCCCCAGCATTTT
v_gene: TRBV7-9; d_gene: .; abundance: few; j_gene: TRBJ2-3; CDR3aa: CASSISSTDTQYF; CDR3nt: TGTGCCAGCAGCATTAGCAGCACAGATACGCAGTATTTT
v_gene: TRBV4-2; d_gene: .; abundance: many; j_gene: TRBJ1-2; CDR3aa: CASSQDEGGTHSNYGYTF; CDR3nt: TGTGCCAGCAGCCAAGATGAGGGGGGCACACACTCCAACTATGGCTACACCTTC